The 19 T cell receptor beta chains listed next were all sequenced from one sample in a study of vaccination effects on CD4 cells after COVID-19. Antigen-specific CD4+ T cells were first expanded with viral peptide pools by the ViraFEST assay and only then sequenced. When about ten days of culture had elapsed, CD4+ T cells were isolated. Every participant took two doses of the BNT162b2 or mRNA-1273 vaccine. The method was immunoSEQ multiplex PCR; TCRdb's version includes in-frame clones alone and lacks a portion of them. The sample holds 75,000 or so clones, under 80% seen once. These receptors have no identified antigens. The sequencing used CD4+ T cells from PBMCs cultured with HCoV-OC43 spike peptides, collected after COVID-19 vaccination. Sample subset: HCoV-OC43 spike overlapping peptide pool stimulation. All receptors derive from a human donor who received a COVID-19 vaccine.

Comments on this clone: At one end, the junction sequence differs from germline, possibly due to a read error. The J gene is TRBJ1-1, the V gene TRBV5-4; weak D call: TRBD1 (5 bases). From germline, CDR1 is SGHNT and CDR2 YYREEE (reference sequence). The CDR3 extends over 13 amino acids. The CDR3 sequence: CASSLDRNAEAFF. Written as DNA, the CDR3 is TGTGCCAGCAGCTTGGACAGGAACGCTGAAGCTTTCTTT.

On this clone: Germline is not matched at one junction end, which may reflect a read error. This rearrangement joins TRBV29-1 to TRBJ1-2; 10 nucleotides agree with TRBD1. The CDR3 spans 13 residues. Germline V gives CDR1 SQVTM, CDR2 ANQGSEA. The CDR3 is CSAIPGQGYDYTF. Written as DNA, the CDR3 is TGCAGCGCAATACCGGGACAGGGGTATGACTACACCTTC.

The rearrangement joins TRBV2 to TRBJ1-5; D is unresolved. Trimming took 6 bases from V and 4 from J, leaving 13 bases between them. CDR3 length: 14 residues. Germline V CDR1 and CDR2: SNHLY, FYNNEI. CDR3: CASRRELGNQPQHF. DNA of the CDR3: TGTGCCAGCAGGAGGGAGTTGGGGAATCAGCCCCAGCATTTT.

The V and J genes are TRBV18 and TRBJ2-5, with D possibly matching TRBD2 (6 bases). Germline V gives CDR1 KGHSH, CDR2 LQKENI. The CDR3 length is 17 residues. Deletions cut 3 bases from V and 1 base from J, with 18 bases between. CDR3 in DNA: TGTGCCAGCTCACCCCCTGGGGGTAGCGGAGCCCAAGAGACCCAGTACTTC. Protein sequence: CASSPPGGSGAQETQYF.

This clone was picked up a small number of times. CDR3 sequence: CASSHRTGGSPLHF. DNA for the CDR3: TGTGCCAGCAGCCATCGGACAGGGGGTTCACCCCTCCACTTT. The genes are TRBV14 and TRBJ1-6; 10 bases agree with TRBD1. The CDR3 loop spans 14 amino acids. Germline values: CDR1 SGHDN, CDR2 FVKESK. The trim removed 3 bases at V and 9 bases at J, leaving 2 bases unmatched.

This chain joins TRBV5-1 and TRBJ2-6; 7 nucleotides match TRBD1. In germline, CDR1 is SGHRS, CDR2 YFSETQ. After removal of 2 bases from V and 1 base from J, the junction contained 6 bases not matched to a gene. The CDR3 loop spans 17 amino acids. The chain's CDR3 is CASSLMGQRSGANVLTF. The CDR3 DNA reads TGCGCCAGCAGCTTAATGGGACAGAGGTCTGGGGCCAACGTCCTGACTTTC.

The CDR3 nucleotides read TGTGCCAGCAGCCCGGGGGGCGGGACGGACCAGCCCCAGCATTTT. It specifies CASSPGGGTDQPQHF. This chain connects TRBV5-4 to TRBJ1-5; D might be TRBD1 (6 bases). The germline V gene encodes CDR1 SGHNT and CDR2 YYREEE (reference sequence). The V end lost 4 bases, the J end lost 7 bases, and 18 bases lay between the germline ends. The CDR3 runs to 15 residues.

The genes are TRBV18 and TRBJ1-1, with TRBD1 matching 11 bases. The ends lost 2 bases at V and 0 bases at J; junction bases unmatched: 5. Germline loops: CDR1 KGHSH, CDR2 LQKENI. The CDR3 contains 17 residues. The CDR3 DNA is TGTGCCAGCTCACCAGCGGGACAGGGGGGCATGAACACTGAAGCTTTCTTT. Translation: CASSPAGQGGMNTEAFF.

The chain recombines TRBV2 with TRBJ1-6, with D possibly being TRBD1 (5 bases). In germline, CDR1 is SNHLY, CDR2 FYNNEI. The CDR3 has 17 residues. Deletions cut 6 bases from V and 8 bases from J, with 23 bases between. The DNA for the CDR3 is TGTGCCAGCAGCCCTAGAGTGTCGGGGACTGCGGATTCACCCCTCCACTTT. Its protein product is CASSPRVSGTADSPLHF. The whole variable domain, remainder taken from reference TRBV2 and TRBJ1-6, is EPEVTQTPSHQVTQMGQEVILRCVPISNHLYFYWYRQILGQKVEFLVSFYNNEISEKSEIFDDQFSVERPDGSNFTLKIRSTKLEDSAMYFCASSPRVSGTADSPLHFGNGTRLTVT.

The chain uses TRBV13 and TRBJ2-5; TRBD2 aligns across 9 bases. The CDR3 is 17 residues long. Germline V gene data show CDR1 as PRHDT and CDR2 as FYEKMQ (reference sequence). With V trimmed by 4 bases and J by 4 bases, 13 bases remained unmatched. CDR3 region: CASSSRASGAGVETQYF. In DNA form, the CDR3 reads TGTGCCAGCAGCTCCCGGGCTAGCGGGGCCGGTGTAGAGACCCAGTACTTC. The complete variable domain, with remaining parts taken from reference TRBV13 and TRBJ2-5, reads AAGVIQSPRHLIKEKRETATLKCYPIPRHDTVYWYQQGPGQDPQFLISFYEKMQSDKGSIPDRFSAQQFSDYHSELNMSSLELGDSALYFCASSSRASGAGVETQYFGPGTRLLVL.

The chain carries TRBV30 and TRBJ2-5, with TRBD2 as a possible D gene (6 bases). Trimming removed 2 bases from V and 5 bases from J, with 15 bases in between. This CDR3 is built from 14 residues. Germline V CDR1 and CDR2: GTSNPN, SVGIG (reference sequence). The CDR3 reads CAWSTLEGRETQYF. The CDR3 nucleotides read TGTGCCTGGAGTACCCTGGAGGGGCGGGAGACCCAGTACTTC. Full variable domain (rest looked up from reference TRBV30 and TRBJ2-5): SQTIHQWPATLVQPVGSPLSLECTVEGTSNPNLYWYRQAAGRGLQLLFYSVGIGQISSEVPQNLSASRPQDRQFILSSKKLLLSDSGFYLCAWSTLEGRETQYFGPGTRLLVL.

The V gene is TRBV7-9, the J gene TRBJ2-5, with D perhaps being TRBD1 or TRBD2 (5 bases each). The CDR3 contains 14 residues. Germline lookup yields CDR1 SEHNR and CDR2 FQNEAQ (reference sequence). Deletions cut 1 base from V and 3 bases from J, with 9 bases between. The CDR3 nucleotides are TGTGCCAGCAGCTTAGGGGGGTTCGAAGAGACCCAGTACTTC. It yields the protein CASSLGGFEETQYF.

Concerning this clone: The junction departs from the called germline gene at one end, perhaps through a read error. The CDR3 here is CSAEGRRNTEAFF. The CDR3, as DNA: TGCAGCGCTGAAGGACGGAGGAACACTGAAGCTTTCTTT. The chain uses TRBV29-1 and TRBJ1-1, with unresolved D. Germline V CDR1 and CDR2: SQVTM, ANQGSEA. This CDR3 has 13 amino acids.

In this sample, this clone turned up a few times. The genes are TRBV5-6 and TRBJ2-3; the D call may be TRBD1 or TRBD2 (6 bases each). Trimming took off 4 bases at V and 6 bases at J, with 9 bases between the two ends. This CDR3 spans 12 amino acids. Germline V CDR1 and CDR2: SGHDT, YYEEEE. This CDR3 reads CASSPGADTQYF. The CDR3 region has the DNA TGTGCCAGCAGCCCGGGGGCGGATACGCAGTATTTT.

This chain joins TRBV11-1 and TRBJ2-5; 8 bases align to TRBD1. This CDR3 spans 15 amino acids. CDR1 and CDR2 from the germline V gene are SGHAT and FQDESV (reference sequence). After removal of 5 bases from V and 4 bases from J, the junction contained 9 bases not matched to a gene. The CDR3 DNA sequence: TGTGCCAGCAGCAGCCGACAGGGGTCCCGAGAGACCCAGTACTTC. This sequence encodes CASSSRQGSRETQYF.

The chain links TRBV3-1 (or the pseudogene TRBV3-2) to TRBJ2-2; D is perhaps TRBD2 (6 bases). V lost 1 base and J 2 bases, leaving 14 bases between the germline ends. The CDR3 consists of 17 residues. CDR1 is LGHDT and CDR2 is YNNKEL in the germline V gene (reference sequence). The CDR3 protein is CASSQVGGRGNTGELFF. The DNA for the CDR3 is TGTGCCAGCAGCCAAGTCGGGGGTAGGGGTAACACCGGGGAGCTGTTTTTT.

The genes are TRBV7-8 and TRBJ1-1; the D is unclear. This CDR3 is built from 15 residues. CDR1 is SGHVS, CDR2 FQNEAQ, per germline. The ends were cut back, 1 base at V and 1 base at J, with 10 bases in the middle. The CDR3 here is CASSLGHSPNTEAFF. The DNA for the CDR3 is TGTGCCAGCAGCTTAGGCCACTCCCCGAACACTGAAGCTTTCTTT.

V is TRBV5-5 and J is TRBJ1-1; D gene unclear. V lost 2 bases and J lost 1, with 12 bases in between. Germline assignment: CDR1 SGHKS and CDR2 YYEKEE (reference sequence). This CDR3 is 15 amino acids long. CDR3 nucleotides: TGTGCCAGCAGCTTTTCGTCGGGCGCGAACACTGAAGCTTTCTTT. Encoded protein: CASSFSSGANTEAFF.

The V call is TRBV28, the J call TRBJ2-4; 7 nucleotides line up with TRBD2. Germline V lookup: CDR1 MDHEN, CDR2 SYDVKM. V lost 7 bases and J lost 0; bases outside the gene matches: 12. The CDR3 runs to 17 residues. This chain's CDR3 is CASTLERGTLAKNIQYF. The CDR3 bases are TGTGCCAGCACCCTGGAGCGGGGAACCTTAGCCAAAAACATTCAGTACTTC.